This is a list of T cell receptor beta chains from one sample in a study of early T cells in non-severe SARS-CoV-2 infection. MiXCR was run by TCRdb on the 5' RACE reads, yielding one entry per CDR3 protein. The sample lists over 70,000 distinct CDR3 sequences; about 14% were seen once. The source was whole blood, collected at baseline. These receptors were collected from an adult who was a healthcare worker with PCR-confirmed SARS-CoV-2 infection or an uninfected control (not recorded which). CDR3s include the opening cysteine and the closing phenylalanine or tryptophan. Rows give clone size only sometimes, using once, few, many, or a class for an expanded clone.

NA	TRBJ2-5	TRBV28	CASKGTASETQYF
NA	TRBJ2-3	TRBV27	CASSLQPYTDTQYF
NA	TRBJ2-3	TRBV7-9	CASSLDGTDTQYF
few	TRBJ2-5	TRBV4-1	CASSQGRIRAGFRETQYF
NA	TRBJ2-1	TRBV28	CASSSSPGGGEQFF
many	TRBJ2-4	TRBV7-2	CASSFPSGSGGVKAKNIQYF
NA	TRBJ2-7	TRBV29-1	CSVDRGDRYEQYF
few	TRBJ2-1	TRBV24-1	CATSQGGLEQFF
few	TRBJ2-5	TRBV18	CASSPNRAETQYF
many	TRBJ1-1	TRBV29-1	CSVGQGRTEAFF
few	TRBJ2-3	TRBV18	CASSPSGATDTQYF
many	TRBJ2-1	TRBV30	CAWSVLAAYNEQFF
NA	TRBJ1-3	TRBV27	CASSLTGLAGNTIYF
many	TRBJ2-1	TRBV7-3	CASSPTRDQTYNEQFF
few	TRBJ1-1	TRBV2	CASSVGNRGRGNTEAFF
many	TRBJ2-7	TRBV7-2	CASSSFSYEQYF
few	TRBJ1-2	TRBV28	CASNGQGFPNYGYTF
NA	TRBJ1-1	TRBV18	CASSPPEGFGTEAFF
few	TRBJ2-1	TRBV11-3	CASSLEGTGVNNEQFF
few	TRBJ2-1	TRBV12-3/TRBV12-4	CASSFNGEQFF
many	TRBJ2-3	TRBV20-1	CSTRRGPDTQYF
few	TRBJ2-5	TRBV18	CASSPPTQGEPETQYF
few	TRBJ2-2	TRBV18	CASSPRTGNTGELFF
few	TRBJ2-1	TRBV11-2	CASSSTRSSYNEQFF
many	TRBJ2-7	TRBV5-4	CASSLGTDGYEQYF
many	TRBJ2-3	TRBV5-1	CASSLEVAGGNTQYF
few	TRBJ1-1	TRBV12-3/TRBV12-4	CASSLHQGGAFF
many	TRBJ1-1	TRBV7-3	CASSSRGNTEAFF
many	TRBJ2-3	TRBV3-1	CASDRGRGTDTQYF
many	TRBJ1-1	TRBV7-9	CASSLAKVNLLNTEAFF
many	TRBJ1-2	TRBV20-1	CSATDSVNYGYTF
NA	TRBJ2-3	TRBV12-3/TRBV12-4	CASSLAGYTDTQYF
NA	TRBJ2-1	TRBV19	CASSRGAEQFF
many	TRBJ1-1	TRBV20-1	CSARDSRDWNEAFF
NA	TRBJ2-3	TRBV6-5	CASSYQGGTDTQYF
few	TRBJ2-3	TRBV7-2	CASTLAGGITDTQYF
many	TRBJ2-7	TRBV21-1	CASSRSGWKSEYEQYF